The clone carrying this T cell receptor beta chain was counted many times. As yet, its antigen is unknown. V shed 4 bases and J shed 8 bases, with 6 bases lying between them. CDR1 is ENHRY, CDR2 SYGVKD, per germline. The CDR3 runs 12 residues. RNA transcripts served as the template for amplifying TCR beta CDR3 regions. The HTBI set primed first-round TCR CDR3 RT-PCR. A single record per CDR3 protein comes from TCRdb applying MiXCR to the multiplex PCR reads. The data hold 250,000 or so distinct CDR3 sequences, with about 17% observed a single time. A patient was excluded if there was uncontrolled infection, other autoimmune disease, pregnancy or lactation. Out of approximately 9.9 ml of fresh peripheral blood came the PBMCs. These data originate in a study of T cells in Graves' hyperthyroidism and ophthalmopathy. Study-wide results and caveats: Most expanded thyroid clonotypes above 0.001 recurred in blood.

The receptor was isolated from a woman aged 18-35 years with Graves' ophthalmopathy. V and J are TRBV10-3 and TRBJ1-6; D remains ambiguous. Sequenced input: blood. DNA of the CDR3: TGTGCCATCAGTGGGGCATATTCACCCCTCCACTTT. This codes for CAISGAYSPLHF.